These 16 T cell receptor beta chains share one sample of origin, sequenced in a study of glioma-infiltrating T cells after dendritic cell vaccination. Noted time point: after dendritic cell vaccination, including at tumor progression/relapse. The repertoire was sequenced with immunoSEQ multiplex PCR; TCRdb's copy has only in-frame clones and lacks some. The sample holds fewer than 85,000 clones; 80% to 90% are singletons and the top ten take around 2.4%. The input for sequencing was blood, taken after dendritic cell vaccination. These receptor sequences come from a human donor with glioblastoma.

The V and J genes are TRBV20-1 and TRBJ2-3; D gene uncertain. CDR3 length: 11 amino acids. V was clipped by 7 bases and J by 4 bases, with 9 bases between them. Germline V gene lookup returns CDR1 DFQATT and CDR2 SNEGSKA (reference sequence). CDR3 nucleotide sequence: TGCAGTGTCCCACGCGCAGATACGCAGTATTTT. As protein: CSVPRADTQYF.

The genes are TRBV10-3 and TRBJ2-3; 12 nucleotides line up with TRBD2. The V and J ends lost 11 bases and 0 bases, in that order; junction bases with no gene match: 6. This CDR3 is built from 15 residues. Germline V gene lookup returns CDR1 ENHRY and CDR2 SYGVKD. The CDR3 protein is CAASGLAGSTDTQYF. The CDR3 DNA reads TGTGCCGCCTCCGGACTAGCGGGGAGCACAGATACGCAGTATTTT.

V usage is TRBV19 and J usage is TRBJ1-5; weak D call: TRBD1 (6 bases). The CDR3 is made up of 16 amino acids. Germline CDR1 reads LNHDA; CDR2 reads SQIVND (reference sequence). Between the trimmed V and J ends, which lost 5 bases and 2 bases, there was a span of 16 bases. CDR3 region: CASSVDSLPGNQPQHF. CDR3 nucleotide sequence: TGTGCCAGTAGTGTGGACAGCCTCCCGGGCAATCAGCCCCAGCATTTT.

The gene calls are TRBV11-2 and TRBJ1-4; no firm D call. V was shortened by 3 bases and J by 7 bases, with 15 bases between the two germline ends. This CDR3 spans 15 amino acids. Per the germline V gene, CDR1 is SGHAT and CDR2 is FQNNGV. CDR3 DNA: TGTGCCAGCAGCTTTTTGGCCAGAGGCGGTGAAAAACTGTTTTTT. As protein: CASSFLARGGEKLFF.

This clone was seen only a few times. Different DNA sequences within this sample yield the same CDR3. This rearrangement joins TRBV9 to TRBJ2-5; 12 bases agree with TRBD2. This CDR3 contains 17 residues. The J segment lost 4 bases and the V segment lost 0 bases, leaving 7 bases of the junction unmatched. Germline CDR1 reads SGDLS; CDR2 reads YYNGEE. As DNA, the CDR3 is TGTGCCAGCAGCGTAGGGGCTAGCGGGGGGGCCCTAGAGACCCAGTACTTC. Residues: CASSVGASGGALETQYF.

The genes are TRBV11-2 and TRBJ1-3; D remains unclear. The length of the CDR3 is 17 residues. CDR1 is SGHAT, CDR2 FQNNGV, per germline. V was trimmed by 1 base and J by 0 bases, leaving 13 bases between them. The CDR3 region has the DNA TGTGCCAGCAGCTTAGGTGGCCAACGAAACTCTGGAAACACCATATATTTT. Its protein product is CASSLGGQRNSGNTIYF.

This clone was seen only a few times. The chain recombines TRBV7-2 with TRBJ2-1; possible D gene TRBD2, 5 bases. CDR3 size: 15 residues. V was pared by 5 bases and J by 4 bases, with 15 bases between. Germline-derived CDR1 and CDR2 are SGHTA and FQGNSA. The CDR3 sequence is CASSADFLTYNEQFF. CDR3 bases: TGTGCCAGCAGCGCGGACTTCCTCACTTACAATGAGCAGTTCTTC.

The rearrangement uses TRBV4-1 and TRBJ1-5; D unresolved. The CDR3 is 13 amino acids. Germline V lookup: CDR1 MGHRA, CDR2 YSYEKL. The V gene lost 1 base and the J gene lost 4 bases, with 5 bases spanning the gap. The CDR3 protein is CASSQVVNQPQHF. As DNA, the CDR3 is TGCGCCAGCAGCCAAGTTGTAAATCAGCCCCAGCATTTT.

CDR3 protein: CASSEGGGGGDYEQFF. The CDR3 DNA is TGTGCCAGCAGTGAGGGGGGTGGAGGGGGGGACTATGAGCAGTTCTTC. This chain connects TRBV2 to TRBJ2-1, with TRBD2 as a possible D gene (7 bases). Germline CDR1 is SNHLY and CDR2 is FYNNEI. Trimming stripped 3 bases from V and 8 bases from J, with 20 bases between. The CDR3 loop spans 16 amino acids.

The chain joins TRBV18 to TRBJ2-3, with 8 bases aligning to TRBD1. J gave up 1 base and V 5 bases, and 5 bases lay outside the gene matches. This CDR3 has 15 residues. The germline gives CDR1 KGHSH, CDR2 LQKENI. CDR3 loop: CASSSDRGRTDTQYF. The CDR3 nucleotides are TGTGCCAGCTCATCTGACAGGGGACGCACAGATACGCAGTATTTT.

This chain connects TRBV4-3 to TRBJ2-1, with 10 bases matching TRBD2. The CDR3 contains 19 residues. The trim removed 0 bases at V and 4 bases at J, leaving 12 bases unmatched. Per the germline V gene, CDR1 is LGHNA and CDR2 is YSLEER. CDR3 in amino acids: CASSQDFSGAGGVYNEQFF. The DNA for the CDR3 is TGCGCCAGCAGCCAAGATTTCTCCGGAGCGGGAGGGGTGTACAATGAGCAGTTCTTC.

The chain uses TRBV5-1 and TRBJ1-2; 7 bases are a match to TRBD1. CDR1 is SGHRS and CDR2 is YFSETQ in the germline V gene. This CDR3 contains 13 residues. The J segment lost 8 bases and the V segment lost 7 bases, leaving 11 bases of the junction unmatched. Here the CDR3 DNA reads TGCGCCAGCCGCGCCGAGGGGGCGCGAGGCTACACCTTC. Translating gives CASRAEGARGYTF.

In DNA form, the CDR3 reads TGTGCCAGCAGTGAACTCCCGAGCTCCTACGAGCAGTACTTC. This translates into CASSELPSSYEQYF. J is TRBJ2-7 and V is TRBV6-1; D unresolved. The V gene lost 2 bases and the J gene lost 0 bases, with 8 bases spanning the gap. The CDR3 has 14 amino acids. Germline V gives CDR1 MNHNS, CDR2 SASEGT.

The rearrangement links TRBV5-4 to TRBJ2-2; no clear D gene. The V end lost 0 bases, the J end lost 4 bases, and 13 bases lay between the germline ends. From germline, CDR1 is SGHNT and CDR2 YYREEE (reference sequence). The CDR3 loop spans 16 amino acids. CDR3 residues: CASSLGGRGPTGELFF. In DNA, the CDR3 is TGTGCCAGCAGCTTGGGTGGCCGAGGCCCCACCGGGGAGCTGTTTTTT.

CDR3 nucleotides: TGTGCCAGTAGTTCCCTGGACAGGGGGAAATGGCAGGCTTTCTTT. As protein: CASSSLDRGKWQAFF. The chain carries TRBV19 and TRBJ1-1, with 10 bases that match TRBD1. In germline, CDR1 is LNHDA, CDR2 SQIVND (reference sequence). This CDR3 comprises 15 residues. V shed 5 bases and J 11 bases; nucleotides not matched to a gene: 14.

This clone was seen more than once but under ten times. The chain combines TRBV19 with TRBJ1-4; D not certain. V was cut by 4 bases and J by 8 bases, with 17 bases left in between. The CDR3 totals 15 residues. Germline V gives CDR1 LNHDA, CDR2 SQIVND (reference sequence). The DNA for the CDR3 is TGTGCCAGTAGTACCTTGGACGGGAGGCAAGAAAAACTGTTTTTT. This sequence encodes CASSTLDGRQEKLFF.